This T cell receptor beta chain stems from a study of blood T cell repertoires in COVID-19 (TCRdb year 2020). Looking at the study overall: The collaborator samples originated in the United States, Italy and Spain and spanned the acute and convalescent phases of COVID-19. The prospective study material was composed of cDNA or gDNA derived from T cells, B-cell-depleted T cells, or PBMCs. The dataset comprised deeply sampled blood TCRbeta repertoires from subjects exposed to, actively infected with, or recovered from COVID-19. The repertoires were made available in a free public database intended to serve as a resource for research on the immune response to SARS-CoV-2. The samples were drawn from two sources: the first 160 participants of the ongoing ImmuneRACE study, and some 1,300 subjects contributed by 6 global collaborators. The sample metadata nearly always contained a de-identified subject ID, COVID-19 status, age in years and sex. Where HLA class I and class II types were available, the types were taken from metadata supplied by the sample provider, not from assay-based typing.

The immunoSEQ Assay, a bias-controlled multiplex PCR, was used to amplify TCRbeta CDR3 regions from genomic DNA. As for how the authors treated the data: Nucleated cell counts per sample were estimated from amplification of reference gene primers within the assay. Sequence reads were collapsed and filtered to measure the absolute abundance of every unique TCRbeta CDR3 rearrangement. For each sample, productive Simpson clonality was calculated as the square root of Simpson's diversity index across productive rearrangements. TCRdb took this table from immuneACCESS and kept in-frame rearrangements with V and J called. Such tables lack part of the clones; where checked against another copy, unresolved V genes explain under half of the gap, and the rest is unexplained. V and J calls and clone size are given by that table; D and trimming were obtained from the DNA. A total of under 60,000 clones appear in this sample, roughly 82% of them only once. The ten largest clonotypes hold 7.3% of the sample.

Whole blood was collected in K2EDTA tubes by collaborating institutions according to the institutions' own protocols. For TCRbeta analysis, collaborators shipped samples in one of three forms: frozen whole blood, isolated PBMCs, or DNA extracted from either of those sample types. According to the germline V gene, CDR1 reads MDHEN and CDR2 reads SYDVKM. Its CDR3 holds 17 amino acids, cysteine through phenylalanine. Kept here is only the CDR3 DNA, which spans 51 bases and is read in frame from base 1. Germline trimming: 7 bases from V, 0 bases from J; junction bases outside gene matches: 9. The research as a whole found: The quantity of clinical and demographic metadata differed by source and by participant and was supplied without curation.

A remark on this clone: Its antigen specificity is not known. No clone much larger than this one lies a single base away; base qualities are absent.

The V and J genes are TRBV28 and TRBJ2-3, with 11 junctional bases fitting TRBD2. The sequence came from a man aged 35 to 55 with acute or convalescent COVID-19. The sample taken for sequencing was peripheral blood. The CDR3 loop reads CASIPSGGTRSTDTQYF. The bases read TGTGCCAGCATCCCTAGCGGGGGGACAAGAAGCACAGATACGCAGTATTTT. This CDR3, with the reference TRBV28 and TRBJ2-3 proteins standing in past its ends, gives the full variable domain DVKVTQSSRYLVKRTGEKVFLECVQDMDHENMFWYRQDPGLGLRLIYFSYDVKMKEKGDIPEGYSVSREKKERFSLILESASTNQTSMYLCASIPSGGTRSTDTQYFGPGTRLTVL.